This is a list of T cell receptor beta chains from one sample in a study of OX40 agonist ivuxolimab in advanced cancers. The assay was immunoSEQ multiplex PCR, and TCRdb's table has in-frame clones only and misses some. The sample shows about 110,000 clones, 90% of them seen only once. Sequences were derived from CD4+ or CD8+ T cells sorted from blood, sampled in a trial of the OX40 agonist ivuxolimab. The receptors derive from an adult with an advanced solid tumor such as melanoma, head and neck, liver or kidney cancer. CDR3s include the opening cysteine and the closing phenylalanine or tryptophan. D genes are given only for firm matches. Clone size is stated in some rows and not others, as once, few, many or a class when expanded.

size: .; V: TRBV5-6; J: TRBJ1-5; D: TRBD1; DNA: TGTGCCAGCAGGGACAGGAGACTTAGCAATCAGCCCCAGCATTTT; CDR3: CASRDRRLSNQPQHF
size: once; V: TRBV19; J: TRBJ2-3; D: TRBD1; DNA: TGTGCCAGTAGTATGCGAACCGGACAGGCGAAAGATACGCAGTATTTT; CDR3: CASSMRTGQAKDTQYF
size: .; V: TRBV7-3; J: TRBJ2-5; D: TRBD2; DNA: TGTGCCAGCAGCTTAAAGCGGGGGGGCCTGGAGACCCAGTACTTC; CDR3: CASSLKRGGLETQYF
size: .; V: TRBV6-5; J: TRBJ1-5; D: .; DNA: TGTGCCAGCAGTTACAAGCGGACCAACCAGCATTTT; CDR3: CASSYKRTNQHF
size: .; V: TRBV5-4; J: TRBJ2-6; D: .; DNA: TGTGCCAGCAGCCTCGATAACTCTGGGGCCAACGTCCTGACTTTC; CDR3: CASSLDNSGANVLTF
size: .; V: TRBV2; J: TRBJ2-5; D: TRBD2; DNA: TGTGCCAGCAGCCCGAGCGGGGTCAGGGAGACCCAGTACTTC; CDR3: CASSPSGVRETQYF
size: once; V: TRBV7-6; J: TRBJ2-5; D: .; DNA: TGTGCCAGCAGCTTAGAGTCGGGGGTAGAGACCCAGTACTTC; CDR3: CASSLESGVETQYF
size: .; V: TRBV19; J: TRBJ1-1; D: .; DNA: TGTGCCAGTAATTCAGGTTTCGGCACTGAAGCTTTCTTT; CDR3: CASNSGFGTEAFF
size: .; V: TRBV7-9; J: TRBJ2-1; D: .; DNA: TGTGCCAGCAGCCCCACTACCGCAGGGTTCGGGATTGAGCAGTTCTTC; CDR3: CASSPTTAGFGIEQFF
size: .; V: TRBV2; J: TRBJ2-3; D: .; DNA: TGTGCCAGCAGCGGCAGGGCTAGCACAGATACGCAGTATTTT; CDR3: CASSGRASTDTQYF
size: .; V: TRBV6-1; J: TRBJ1-2; D: TRBD1; DNA: TGTGCCAGCAGGAGGGACAGGGAAGCTAACTATGGCTACACCTTC; CDR3: CASRRDREANYGYTF
size: .; V: TRBV29-1; J: TRBJ2-7; D: .; DNA: TGCAGCGTTGTAGGACAGAACTACGAGCAGTACTTC; CDR3: CSVVGQNYEQYF
size: .; V: TRBV7-2; J: TRBJ2-7; D: TRBD2; DNA: TGTGCCAGCAGCCCCGGGGCGGGGGGGTGGTACGAGCAGTACTTC; CDR3: CASSPGAGGWYEQYF
size: .; V: TRBV27; J: TRBJ2-3; D: .; DNA: TGTGCCAGCAGTTTATTACTAGCCCCCGATACGCAGTATTTT; CDR3: CASSLLLAPDTQYF
size: .; V: TRBV30; J: TRBJ2-7; D: .; DNA: TGTGCCTGGAGTGTTGACGGCCTCCCCTTCTACGAGCAGTACTTC; CDR3: CAWSVDGLPFYEQYF
size: once; V: TRBV27; J: TRBJ1-6; D: .; DNA: TGTGCCAGCAGCGACAGGACGCCCTCCTATAATTCACCCCTCCACTTT; CDR3: CASSDRTPSYNSPLHF
size: .; V: TRBV19; J: TRBJ1-1; D: .; DNA: TGTGCCAGTAGTATATCGGCAGGGCTGAACACTGAAGCTTTCTTT; CDR3: CASSISAGLNTEAFF